The clone carrying this TCR beta chain showed up just a few times. Its matching antigen is unknown. Specified treatment: oral pan-JAK inhibitor, 5-10 mg twice daily. Specimens obtained from alopecia areata patients comprised lesional scalp punch biopsies and peripheral blood. This specimen comes from a study of CD8+ T cells in alopecia areata. Study findings and constraints: Amid tofacitinib therapy, many expanded lesional clones stayed present in scalp and blood. One nonresponder makes the tie between baseline CD8+ expansion and response uncertain.

The CDR3 contains 17 residues. V was clipped by 2 bases and J by 1 base, with 17 bases between them. Germline values: CDR1 SEHNR, CDR2 FQNEAQ (reference sequence). TCR sequencing used cDNA made by reverse transcription of extracted RNA. Method: immunoSEQ multiplex PCR; TCRdb's copy keeps in-frame clones and lacks some. The repertoire has a few hundred thousand clones, more than 30% of them found once; the top ten carry about 0.48%. This chain uses TRBV7-9 with TRBJ1-2; the D is unclear. This sequence was found in a human donor with alopecia areata. Sequences were derived from CD4+ T cells sorted from blood, sampled at approximately week 31, from a patient treated with tofacitinib. The DNA for the CDR3 is TGTGCCAGCAGCTTATTGGGGTTACGGGCAGATAACTATGGCTACACCTTC. Amino acids: CASSLLGLRADNYGYTF.